The rows below give T cell receptor beta chains drawn from one sample of a study of T cells in Graves' hyperthyroidism and ophthalmopathy. TCRdb reanalysed the multiplex PCR reads using MiXCR and keeps one entry per CDR3 protein. The sample gives roughly 380,000 distinct CDR3 sequences, 15% to 20% of which show up once; less than 20% is in the top ten. The sample consisted of blood. The origin of the receptors is a woman aged 40 to 50 with Graves' ophthalmopathy. Both conserved end residues are part of each CDR3. D genes are given only for firm matches. Clone size is not always given. Where it is, it says once, few, many or a class for expanded clones.

D	V	J	size	CDR3	DNA
TRBD1	TRBV12-3/TRBV12-4	TRBJ1-1	few	CASSPATGGNTEAFF	TGTGCCAGCAGTCCAGCTACAGGGGGGAACACTGAAGCTTTCTTT
-	TRBV10-3	TRBJ1-1	many	CAITTQGEAFF	TGTGCCATCACTACACAGGGCGAAGCTTTCTTT
-	TRBV28	TRBJ2-7	many	CASQPRLGPSYEQYF	TGTGCCAGCCAACCCAGGCTAGGGCCCTCCTACGAGCAGTACTTC
TRBD2	TRBV28	TRBJ2-5	-	CASLGLAGGQETQYF	TGTGCCAGCCTGGGACTAGCGGGAGGTCAAGAGACCCAGTACTTC
-	TRBV2	TRBJ1-1	-	CASSSEQLTEAFF	TGTGCCAGCAGTAGTGAACAGCTAACTGAAGCTTTCTTT
TRBD2	TRBV4-3	TRBJ2-7	many	CASSQDSSGTREQYF	TGCGCCAGCAGCCAAGATTCCAGCGGGACGCGAGAGCAGTACTTC
-	TRBV30	TRBJ1-5	many	CAWSVGSGVRQPQHF	TGTGCCTGGAGTGTGGGTTCAGGGGTGCGTCAGCCCCAGCATTTT
-	TRBV4-1	TRBJ2-7	many	CASSQVAGSPYEQYF	TGCGCCAGCAGCCAGGTTGCAGGGTCCCCCTACGAGCAGTACTTC
-	TRBV6-1	TRBJ2-1	-	CASNFVLGEQFF	TGTGCCAGCAATTTTGTTCTGGGGGAGCAGTTCTTC
-	TRBV6-5	TRBJ1-1	many	CASISNTEAFF	TGTGCCAGCATCTCGAACACTGAAGCTTTCTTT
TRBD1	TRBV15	TRBJ2-7	many	CATSRDGIEGADGYEQYF	TGTGCCACCAGCAGAGATGGTATTGAGGGGGCGGATGGCTACGAGCAGTACTTC
TRBD1	TRBV10-3	TRBJ1-6	many	CATQGTGSGSWSPLHF	TGTGCCACCCAGGGGACAGGGAGTGGATCTTGGTCACCCCTCCACTTT
-	TRBV6-1	TRBJ2-2	few	CASRPWGRTNTGELFF	TGTGCCAGCCGGCCCTGGGGGCGAACGAACACCGGGGAGCTGTTTTTT
-	TRBV28	TRBJ1-2	medium-sized	CASTHGTNYGYTF	TGTGCCAGCACCCACGGAACCAACTATGGCTACACCTTC
-	TRBV6-5	TRBJ1-2	-	CASSYQGAGHGYTF	TGTGCCAGCAGTTACCAGGGAGCGGGTCATGGCTACACCTTC
TRBD1	TRBV12-3/TRBV12-4	TRBJ1-2	few	CASRKTGAGYGYTF	TGTGCCAGCAGGAAGACAGGGGCGGGCTATGGCTACACCTTC
-	TRBV6-1	TRBJ2-5	few	CASSDRGGETQYF	TGTGCCAGCAGTGACCGGGGCGGGGAGACCCAGTACTTC
TRBD2	TRBV6-1	TRBJ2-1	many	CASSALAESYEQFF	TGTGCCAGCAGTGCCCTAGCGGAGTCCTATGAGCAGTTCTTC
-	TRBV5-1	TRBJ1-2	many	CASSLGSKANYGYTF	TGCGCCAGCAGCTTGGGGTCGAAAGCTAACTATGGCTACACCTTC
-	TRBV7-9	TRBJ2-4	many	CASSLQGYIQYF	TGTGCCAGCAGCTTACAGGGGTACATTCAGTACTTC
-	TRBV20-1	TRBJ1-1	-	CSAQKGSGTEAFF	TGCAGTGCTCAAAAGGGTAGCGGAACTGAAGCTTTCTTT
TRBD2	TRBV12-3/TRBV12-4	TRBJ2-5	many	CASSPLGLPGETQYF	TGTGCCAGCAGTCCCTTGGGACTACCCGGCGAGACCCAGTACTTC
-	TRBV27	TRBJ1-1	-	CASSLGGSFTDTEAFF	TGTGCCAGCAGTTTAGGTGGCTCCTTCACGGACACTGAAGCTTTCTTT
-	TRBV6-2/TRBV6-3	TRBJ2-7	many	CASSYGIAYEQYF	TGTGCCAGCAGTTACGGGATTGCCTACGAGCAGTACTTC
-	TRBV20-1	TRBJ2-7	many	CSARLQNIGTGEQYF	TGCAGTGCTAGGCTACAAAACATAGGCACAGGAGAGCAGTACTTC
TRBD2	TRBV11-2	TRBJ2-7	-	CASGPVGRTSGSRYEQYF	TGTGCCAGCGGCCCGGTCGGCCGGACTAGCGGGAGCAGGTACGAGCAGTACTTC
-	TRBV5-1	TRBJ1-5	many	CASSPVGGSNQPQHF	TGCGCCAGCAGCCCCGTGGGCGGGAGCAATCAGCCCCAGCATTTT
-	TRBV6-1	TRBJ2-2	many	CASRPQGNTGELFF	TGTGCCAGCAGGCCACAGGGAAACACCGGGGAGCTGTTTTTT
-	TRBV6-1	TRBJ1-3	many	CASSEGRTSGNTIYF	TGTGCCAGCAGTGAAGGGCGAACCTCTGGAAACACCATATATTTT
-	TRBV20-1	TRBJ2-5	many	CSVDRSGETQYF	TGCAGTGTTGACCGGAGCGGAGAGACCCAGTACTTC
-	TRBV7-9	TRBJ1-3	-	CASSLQGRTLNTIYF	TGTGCCAGCAGCTTGCAGGGACGGACACTTAACACCATATATTTT
-	TRBV29-1	TRBJ2-5	many	CSVEDWRVQETQYF	TGCAGCGTTGAAGATTGGCGGGTCCAAGAGACCCAGTACTTC
-	TRBV28	TRBJ2-7	-	CASSVLTQAYEQYF	TGTGCCAGCAGTGTATTAACTCAGGCCTACGAGCAGTACTTC
-	TRBV29-1	TRBJ2-7	few	CSAGNYEQYF	TGCAGCGCCGGAAATTACGAGCAGTACTTC
TRBD1	TRBV2	TRBJ1-2	many	CASSYGTDEDTF	TGTGCCAGCAGTTACGGGACAGACGAGGACACCTTC
-	TRBV6-1	TRBJ2-5	-	CASSTGTPQETQYF	TGTGCCAGCAGTACAGGTACACCACAAGAGACCCAGTACTTC
TRBD2	TRBV5-1	TRBJ2-2	few	CASSASGGNTGELFF	TGCGCCAGCAGTGCGAGCGGGGGAAACACCGGGGAGCTGTTTTTT
-	TRBV7-2	TRBJ2-5	many	CASSLVQGPETQYF	TGTGCCAGCAGCTTAGTGCAGGGCCCGGAGACCCAGTACTTC